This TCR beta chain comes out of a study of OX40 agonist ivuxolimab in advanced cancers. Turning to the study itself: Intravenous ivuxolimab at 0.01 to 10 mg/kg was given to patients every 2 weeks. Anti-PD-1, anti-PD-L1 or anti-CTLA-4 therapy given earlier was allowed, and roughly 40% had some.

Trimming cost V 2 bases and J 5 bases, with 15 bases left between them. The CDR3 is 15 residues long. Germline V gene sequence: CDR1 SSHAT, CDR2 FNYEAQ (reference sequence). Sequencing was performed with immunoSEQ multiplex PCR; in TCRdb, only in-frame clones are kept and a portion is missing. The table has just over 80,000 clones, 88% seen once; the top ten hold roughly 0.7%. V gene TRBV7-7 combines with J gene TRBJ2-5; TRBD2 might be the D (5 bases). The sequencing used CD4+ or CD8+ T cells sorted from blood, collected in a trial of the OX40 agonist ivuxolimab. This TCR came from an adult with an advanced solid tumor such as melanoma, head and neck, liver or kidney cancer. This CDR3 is CASSLQPRPGETQYF. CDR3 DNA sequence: TGTGCCAGCAGCTTACAGCCGAGACCGGGGGAGACCCAGTACTTC. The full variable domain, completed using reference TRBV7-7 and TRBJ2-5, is GAGVSQSPRYKVTKRGQDVTLRCDPISSHATLYWYQQALGQGPEFLTYFNYEAQPDKSGLPSDRFSAERPEGSISTLTIQRTEQRDSAMYRCASSLQPRPGETQYFGPGTRLLVL.